The rows below give T cell receptor beta chains drawn from one sample of a study of OX40 agonist ivuxolimab in advanced cancers. The method was immunoSEQ multiplex PCR; TCRdb's version includes in-frame clones alone and lacks a portion of them. The sample shows roughly 40,000 clones, 82% of them seen only once. This specimen was CD4+ or CD8+ T cells sorted from blood, taken in a trial of the OX40 agonist ivuxolimab. These receptors came from an adult with an advanced solid tumor such as melanoma, head and neck, liver or kidney cancer. CDR3s include the opening cysteine and the closing phenylalanine or tryptophan. D genes are given only for firm matches. The size of a clone is reported for some rows only, either as once, few or many, or as a class for expanded clones.

V: TRBV29-1
J: TRBJ1-2
size: .
D: TRBD1
CDR3: CSVEGRDRSSNYGYTF
DNA: TGCAGCGTTGAAGGTAGGGACAGGAGTTCTAACTATGGCTACACCTTC

V: TRBV1
J: TRBJ2-7
size: once
D: .
CDR3: CTSSQDGQGFPFEQYF
DNA: TGCACCAGCAGCCAAGATGGACAGGGCTTCCCCTTCGAGCAGTACTTC

V: TRBV7-2
J: TRBJ2-5
size: .
D: .
CDR3: CASSYRQKETQYF
DNA: TGTGCCAGCAGCTATAGACAGAAAGAGACCCAGTACTTC

V: TRBV7-2
J: TRBJ2-1
size: .
D: TRBD2
CDR3: CASSLVASGAGLYNEQFF
DNA: TGTGCCAGCAGCTTAGTAGCTAGCGGGGCTGGACTCTACAATGAGCAGTTCTTC

V: TRBV5-1
J: TRBJ2-7
size: .
D: .
CDR3: CASSREDSSYEQYF
DNA: TGCGCCAGCAGCCGTGAGGACAGCTCCTACGAGCAGTACTTC

V: TRBV6-5
J: TRBJ1-3
size: .
D: TRBD1
CDR3: CASSRTGPSGNTIYF
DNA: TGTGCCAGCAGCAGGACAGGACCCTCTGGAAACACCATATATTTT

V: TRBV10-3
J: TRBJ1-2
size: .
D: TRBD1
CDR3: CAISGQGMYGYTF
DNA: TGTGCCATCAGTGGACAGGGGATGTATGGCTACACCTTC

V: TRBV28
J: TRBJ2-7
size: once
D: TRBD2
CDR3: CASSFSLTSGSYEQYF
DNA: TGTGCCAGCAGTTTCTCACTGACTAGCGGTTCCTACGAGCAGTACTTC

V: TRBV4-3
J: TRBJ1-5
size: .
D: .
CDR3: CASSQARGGDQPQHF
DNA: TGCGCCAGCAGCCAAGCCAGGGGAGGGGATCAGCCCCAGCATTTT

V: TRBV9
J: TRBJ2-7
size: few
D: .
CDR3: CASSVGGGGDEQYF
DNA: TGTGCCAGCAGCGTAGGAGGTGGGGGAGACGAGCAGTACTTC

V: TRBV6-4
J: TRBJ2-3
size: .
D: .
CDR3: CASSEQRGSTDTQYF
DNA: TGTGCCAGCAGTGAACAGCGCGGAAGCACAGATACGCAGTATTTT

V: TRBV18
J: TRBJ2-5
size: .
D: .
CDR3: CASSPYQETQYF
DNA: TGTGCCAGCTCCCCATACCAAGAGACCCAGTACTTC

V: TRBV7-9
J: TRBJ2-1
size: .
D: .
CDR3: CASSPPTMGSLTDNEQFF
DNA: TGTGCCAGCAGCCCTCCCACCATGGGGTCCCTCACGGACAATGAGCAGTTCTTC

V: TRBV7-9
J: TRBJ1-2
size: .
D: .
CDR3: CASTQGGFDYGYTF
DNA: TGTGCCAGCACCCAAGGGGGATTTGACTATGGCTACACCTTC

V: TRBV5-6
J: TRBJ1-1
size: .
D: .
CDR3: CASSLFQKNTEAFF
DNA: TGTGCCAGCAGCTTGTTTCAGAAAAACACTGAAGCTTTCTTT

V: TRBV27
J: TRBJ2-7
size: .
D: .
CDR3: CASSFLAGRSYEQYF
DNA: TGTGCCAGCAGCTTTCTCGCAGGCAGGTCCTACGAGCAGTACTTC

V: TRBV5-6
J: TRBJ1-2
size: .
D: TRBD1
CDR3: CASSLGQGRYTF
DNA: TGTGCCAGCAGCCTCGGACAGGGCCGCTACACCTTC

V: TRBV11-1
J: TRBJ2-1
size: .
D: .
CDR3: CASRLGVGINEQFF
DNA: TGTGCCAGCAGACTGGGGGTGGGAATTAATGAGCAGTTCTTC

V: TRBV7-9
J: TRBJ2-7
size: .
D: TRBD1
CDR3: CASSAGTGGDEQYF
DNA: TGTGCCAGCAGCGCCGGGACAGGGGGCGACGAGCAGTACTTC

V: TRBV28
J: TRBJ1-5
size: .
D: .
CDR3: CASSLPGTHSNQPQHF
DNA: TGTGCCAGCAGTTTACCCGGGACACATAGCAATCAGCCCCAGCATTTT

V: TRBV11-1
J: TRBJ1-1
size: .
D: .
CDR3: CASSQQANTEAFF
DNA: TGTGCCAGCAGCCAACAGGCGAACACTGAAGCTTTCTTT